This T cell receptor beta chain was sequenced in a study of blood T cell repertoires in COVID-19. Generated by immunoSEQ multiplex PCR, the TCRdb table keeps only in-frame clones and is missing some. The sample records some 40,000 clones, approximately 94% being singletons. Trimming left V 8 bases short and J 8 bases short, with 18 bases between. The V gene's germline CDR1 is MRHNA and CDR2 SNTAGT. This CDR3 has 14 amino acids. The TCR comes from a man aged 50 or older with COVID-19, enrolled during active disease. The specimen sequenced was peripheral blood. The chain has TRBV6-4 and TRBJ1-4; tentatively, D is TRBD1 (6 bases). CDR3 amino acids: CASRSDSEGEKLFF. The CDR3 DNA is TGTGCCAGCCGTTCGGACAGCGAGGGGGAAAAACTGTTTTTT.